One and the same sample provided the 30 T cell receptor beta chains below, sequenced in a study of shared clonotypes between healthy human individuals. Assay used: immunoSEQ multiplex PCR; TCRdb lists only in-frame clones, some missing. The sample contains a few million clones, over 85% of which appear only once. The specimen was naive CD4+ T cells sorted from blood. Subset specified: CD45RA+ positively selected. The receptors derive from a man aged 18 to 29 in good health.

The V and J genes are TRBV5-1 and TRBJ1-4, with TRBD1 as a possible D gene (5 bases). In germline, CDR1 is SGHRS, CDR2 YFSETQ. The CDR3 runs 13 residues. V was clipped by 9 bases and J by 4 bases, with 13 bases between them. CDR3 bases: TGCGCCACCAGGGAAGATAATAATGAAAAACTGTTTTTT. Encoded protein: CATREDNNEKLFF.

The chain carries TRBV7-2 and TRBJ2-2; tentative D call: TRBD2 (5 bases). This CDR3 region has 15 residues. V dropped 6 bases and J dropped 4 bases, with 15 bases sitting between them. Per germline, CDR1 SGHTA and CDR2 FQGNSA. The DNA of the CDR3 is TGTGCCAGCAGGGATCTAGCAGTCCCCACCGGGGAGCTGTTTTTT. Translated: CASRDLAVPTGELFF.

This chain connects TRBV5-1 to TRBJ1-2, with D possibly being TRBD1 (6 bases). V was trimmed by 0 bases and J by 8 bases, leaving 14 bases between them. Germline CDR1 and CDR2: SGHRS and YFSETQ. This CDR3 has 14 amino acids. The CDR3 protein is CASSLAGGFEGYTF. For the CDR3, the DNA is TGCGCCAGCAGCTTGGCCGGGGGCTTCGAAGGCTACACCTTC.

The rearrangement uses TRBV5-6 and TRBJ2-5; D might be TRBD1 or TRBD2, each matching 5 bases. The germline V gene encodes CDR1 SGHDT and CDR2 YYEEEE. This CDR3 is 13 amino acids long. V gave up 2 bases and J gave up 5 bases, with 10 bases separating them. CDR3 sequence (DNA): TGTGCCAGCAGCTTTCAGGGAGCCGAGACCCAGTACTTC. It specifies CASSFQGAETQYF.

The rearrangement joins TRBV12-2 to TRBJ1-2; the table's TRBD1 call for D was not verified on the DNA. TRBV12-2 is tagged as a pseudogene. The CDR3 has 14 amino acids. CDR3 nucleotides: TGTGCAAGTCGCGCCTCGGACAGGGGGCTTGGCTACACCTTC. Protein sequence: CASRASDRGLGYTF.

The genes are TRBV6-5 and TRBJ2-7; 8 bases map to TRBD1. This CDR3 comprises 13 residues. Germline lookup yields CDR1 MNHEY and CDR2 SVGAGI. Unmatched junction bases numbered 6, after V lost 7 bases and J lost 4 bases. The CDR3 coding sequence is TGTGCCAGCAACATACAGGGGGAGTACGAGCAGTACTTC. This sequence encodes CASNIQGEYEQYF.

The V call is TRBV5-6, the J call TRBJ2-6, with no clear D. The germline CDR1 and CDR2 sequences are SGHDT and YYEEEE. This CDR3 comprises 15 residues. The V gene lost 0 bases and the J gene lost 8 bases, with 12 bases spanning the gap. CDR3 in amino acids: CASSLAGPLSNVLTF. DNA for the CDR3: TGTGCCAGCAGCTTGGCAGGACCCCTATCCAACGTCCTGACTTTC.

This sequence joins TRBV5-1 and TRBJ2-5; D not resolved. Trimming pared 4 bases from V and 5 bases from J, leaving 12 bases between. Germline values: CDR1 SGHRS, CDR2 YFSETQ. The CDR3 runs to 13 residues. The CDR3 is CASSGYGPETQYF. CDR3 coding DNA: TGCGCCAGCAGCGGCTATGGGCCCGAGACCCAGTACTTC.

V is TRBV12-5 and J is TRBJ1-1; D is unclear. Trimming removed 3 bases from V and 4 bases from J, with 18 bases in between. Germline V gives CDR1 LGHNT, CDR2 FRNRAP. CDR3 length equals 16 residues. This CDR3 is CASGFDPWSAGTEAFF. The CDR3 coding sequence is TGTGCTAGTGGTTTTGATCCGTGGTCCGCGGGCACTGAAGCTTTCTTT.

V gene TRBV15 combines with J gene TRBJ2-3; 10 bases are shared with TRBD1. CDR3 length equals 18 residues. Trimming cost V 3 bases and J 3 bases; bases outside gene matches: 12. CDR1 and CDR2 (germline): LNHNV, YYDKDF (reference sequence). For the CDR3, the DNA is TGTGCCACCAGCAGTGAATGGACAGGGGGAAGTAGGACAGATACGCAGTATTTT. It is translated as CATSSEWTGGSRTDTQYF.

The chain recombines TRBV18 with TRBJ1-3; D not resolved. This CDR3 is built from 15 residues. Germline lookup yields CDR1 KGHSH and CDR2 LQKENI. V shed 2 bases and J shed 2 bases, with 10 bases lying between them. The CDR3 DNA follows: TGTGCCAGCTCACCAGGGCAGTTCCCTGGAAACACCATATATTTT. It codes for CASSPGQFPGNTIYF.

The chain recombines TRBV19 with TRBJ1-6; no clear D gene. The CDR3 runs 15 residues. Trimming shortened V by 0 bases and J by 12 bases, and 15 bases separated the two germline ends. Germline V gene data show CDR1 as LNHDA and CDR2 as SQIVND (reference sequence). The CDR3 DNA reads as TGTGCCAGTAGTATAGATCAATGGAATTGGGAACCCCTCCACTTT. This encodes CASSIDQWNWEPLHF.

The genes are TRBV7-2 and TRBJ2-3; a weak D match, TRBD2 (5 bases). V shed 9 bases and J shed 7 bases, with 14 bases lying between them. There are 12 residues in the CDR3. Germline V lookup: CDR1 SGHTA, CDR2 FQGNSA. CDR3 bases: TGTGCCAGTAGACCGGCGGGTTATACGCAGTATTTT. Protein: CASRPAGYTQYF.

The chain uses TRBV7-6 and TRBJ1-1, with D possibly being TRBD1 (5 bases). The germline V gene encodes CDR1 SGHVS and CDR2 FNYEAQ. The V gene lost 4 bases and the J gene lost 4 bases, with 16 bases spanning the gap. This CDR3 region has 15 residues. Here the CDR3 reads CASSSGGGKSTEAFF. CDR3 sequence (DNA): TGTGCCAGCAGCTCGGGGGGAGGGAAGAGCACTGAAGCTTTCTTT.

There are a few counts of this clone. The chain uses TRBV7-3 and TRBJ1-3; D not certain. The CDR3 totals 15 residues. The ends were cut back, 2 bases at V and 1 base at J, with 9 bases in the middle. The germline V gene has CDR1 SGHTA and CDR2 FQGTGA. The DNA for the CDR3 is TGTGCCAGCAGCTTAGTGGGTTCTTCTGGAAACACCATATATTTT. Amino acids: CASSLVGSSGNTIYF.

This chain uses TRBV11-2 with TRBJ2-3; 9 bases are shared with TRBD2. Per germline, CDR1 SGHAT and CDR2 FQNNGV. V gave up 3 bases and J gave up 4 bases; unmatched junction bases: 8. The CDR3 has 16 amino acids. CDR3 bases: TGTGCCAGCAGCTTTGGCGGGAGGGCCAGGGCAGATACGCAGTATTTT. The encoded protein is CASSFGGRARADTQYF.

V and J are TRBV11-3 and TRBJ2-5, with D tentatively TRBD1 (6 bases). V lost 5 bases and J 5 bases, leaving 15 bases between the germline ends. Germline V gene data show CDR1 as SGHNT and CDR2 as YENEEA. The CDR3 is made up of 14 amino acids. The CDR3 nucleotides read TGTGCCAGCAGCCCCCAGGGGTTTGTGGAGACCCAGTACTTC. As protein: CASSPQGFVETQYF.

The J gene is TRBJ2-7, the V gene TRBV28, with 7 bases aligning to TRBD2. Germline V gene data show CDR1 as MDHEN and CDR2 as SYDVKM. This CDR3 spans 14 amino acids. V was pared by 3 bases and J by 2 bases, with 4 bases of the junction left unmatched. The CDR3 coding sequence is TGTGCCAGCAGTTTGGGAGGGGCGGCCTACGAGCAGTACTTC. This translates into CASSLGGAAYEQYF.

The chain recombines TRBV5-1 with TRBJ2-7, with TRBD2 matching 12 bases. The germline V gene has CDR1 SGHRS and CDR2 YFSETQ. This CDR3 contains 16 residues. Trimming took 4 bases from V and 0 from J; bases not matched to a gene: 5. The CDR3 loop is CASSPPSGGASYEQYF. For the CDR3, the DNA is TGCGCCAGCAGCCCGCCTAGCGGGGGGGCCTCCTACGAGCAGTACTTC.

V is TRBV5-4 and J is TRBJ2-5, with D tentatively TRBD1 (5 bases). Germline V lookup: CDR1 SGHNT, CDR2 YYREEE (reference sequence). Trimming shortened V by 6 bases and J by 4 bases, and 19 bases separated the two germline ends. The CDR3 has 15 residues. The CDR3 nucleotides are TGTGCCAGCACCCCTGATCTGACAGTAGGAGAGACCCAGTACTTC. Amino acid sequence: CASTPDLTVGETQYF.

The genes are TRBV2 and TRBJ2-7; 8 bases map to TRBD1. This CDR3 contains 14 residues. The germline V gene encodes CDR1 SNHLY and CDR2 FYNNEI. With V trimmed by 7 bases and J by 5 bases, 10 bases remained unmatched. In DNA, the CDR3 is TGTGCCAGCACCGTAGGGGGACAGGTTAACGAGCAGTACTTC. Protein: CASTVGGQVNEQYF.

The chain combines TRBV19 with TRBJ2-1, with TRBD2 matching over 14 bases. This CDR3 contains 17 residues. Germline V gene lookup returns CDR1 LNHDA and CDR2 SQIVND (reference sequence). V was clipped by 4 bases and J by 0 bases; unmatched bases: 2. The CDR3 sequence: CASSRTSGGFSYNEQFF. For the CDR3, the DNA is TGTGCCAGTAGTAGGACTAGCGGGGGGTTCTCCTACAATGAGCAGTTCTTC.

The V gene is TRBV25-1, the J gene TRBJ2-5, with 13 bases fitting TRBD2. CDR1 and CDR2 from the germline V gene are MGHDK and SYGVNS. The ends lost 6 bases at V and 2 bases at J; junction bases unmatched: 3. The CDR3 spans 15 residues. The CDR3 spells CASRLAGGKQETQYF. CDR3 nucleotide sequence: TGTGCCAGCAGACTAGCGGGAGGGAAGCAAGAGACCCAGTACTTC.

This clone appeared a single time. The rearrangement uses TRBV9 and TRBJ2-3, with 9 bases that match TRBD1. The junction had 4 bases not matched to a gene; V was cut back by 7 bases and J by 1 base. This CDR3 has 14 amino acids. The germline V gene has CDR1 SGDLS and CDR2 YYNGEE. CDR3 region: CASQTGGGTDTQYF. For the CDR3, the DNA is TGTGCCAGCCAGACAGGGGGTGGCACAGATACGCAGTATTTT. Variable domain in full (rest from reference TRBV9 and TRBJ2-3): DSGVTQTPKHLITATGQRVTLRCSPRSGDLSVYWYQQSLDQGLQFLIQYYNGEERAKGNILERFSAQQFPDLHSELNLSSLELGDSALYFCASQTGGGTDTQYFGPGTRLTVL.

Comments on this clone: Other nucleotide sequences from this sample produce the same CDR3. The chain combines TRBV7-8 with TRBJ1-1, with D perhaps matching TRBD1 (5 bases). CDR3 length: 14 residues. From germline, CDR1 is SGHVS and CDR2 FQNEAQ. V was cut by 1 base and J by 2 bases, with 8 bases left in between. The CDR3 sequence is CASSLGQLNTEAFF. The CDR3, as DNA: TGTGCCAGCAGCTTAGGACAGCTCAACACTGAAGCTTTCTTT.

This clone occurred a few times. The chain joins TRBV7-3 to TRBJ1-6; the match to TRBD1 covers 8 bases. The V gene's germline CDR1 is SGHTA and CDR2 FQGTGA. Trimming removed 6 bases from V and 10 bases from J; junction bases left unmatched: 8. The CDR3 is made up of 14 amino acids. In DNA form, the CDR3 reads TGTGCCAGCAGACGGACAGGGTTGGAGTCACCCCTCCACTTT. It specifies CASRRTGLESPLHF.

The chain carries TRBV19 and TRBJ2-7; no reliable D call. The CDR3 covers 13 residues. Trimming took off 4 bases at V and 5 bases at J, with 12 bases between the two ends. CDR1 is LNHDA and CDR2 is SQIVND in the germline V gene (reference sequence). As DNA, the CDR3 is TGTGCCAGTAGTACCAGGTTTACGAACGAGCAGTACTTC. This codes for CASSTRFTNEQYF.

The CDR3 is CASSPRQGKYYEAFF. CDR3 bases: TGTGCCAGCAGCCCTCGACAGGGGAAGTACTATGAAGCTTTCTTT. The V gene is TRBV7-2, the J gene TRBJ1-1; 8 bases are a match to TRBD1. CDR1 and CDR2 (germline): SGHTA, FQGNSA. Trimming cost V 5 bases and J 7 bases; bases outside gene matches: 12. The CDR3 loop spans 15 amino acids.

The J gene is TRBJ1-3, the V gene TRBV10-3; no clear D. The germline V and J ends were trimmed by 4 bases and 2 bases, with 6 bases remaining between them. There are 13 residues in the CDR3. The germline V gene has CDR1 ENHRY and CDR2 SYGVKD. Here the CDR3 reads CAISGNAGNTIYF. DNA for the CDR3: TGTGCCATCAGTGGGAACGCTGGAAACACCATATATTTT.

The chain links TRBV6-6 to TRBJ1-6; D is unresolved. CDR3 size: 14 residues. Germline-derived CDR1 and CDR2 are MNHNY and SVGAGI (reference sequence). V was shortened by 6 bases and J by 9 bases, with 15 bases between the two germline ends. This CDR3 reads CASRPSTDTSPLHF. CDR3 nucleotide sequence: TGTGCCAGCAGACCAAGCACAGATACTTCACCCCTCCACTTT.